Following are 17 T cell receptor beta chains from one sample sequenced in a study of T cell clonality in common variable immunodeficiency. These TCRs' antigens remain unknown. Findings and limits, study-wide: Fewer deletions and N-nucleotide insertions were reportedly seen in common variable immunodeficiency TCR beta sequences.

The assay was immunoSEQ multiplex PCR, and TCRdb's table has in-frame clones only and misses some. This table holds about 26,000 clones with no singletons; the top ten claim nearly 25%. Sequencing input: peripheral blood mononuclear cells. The source of these receptors is a human donor with common variable immunodeficiency.

This clone has a count of ten or more. The read ends 3 residues before the CDR3 terminus; that terminus is restored from the germline J gene. V is TRBV7-2 and J is TRBJ1-1; possible D gene TRBD1, 5 bases. V was clipped by 6 bases and J by 4 bases, with 18 bases between them. In germline, CDR1 is SGHTA, CDR2 FQGNSA. The CDR3 has 15 residues. CDR3 sequence: CASSQTAIALTEAFF. The DNA read from the CDR3 is TGTGCCAGCAGTCAGACAGCTATCGCCCTCACTGAA.

Many counts were recorded for this clone. The sequenced CDR3 bases are TGTGCCAGCAGTTGGGACAGGTCGACTGGGGCCAACGTC. Translating gives CASSWDRSTGANV. The whole CDR3 region reads CASSWDRSTGANVLTF. The chain joins TRBV6-2 or TRBV6-3 to TRBJ2-6; 8 nucleotides agree with TRBD1. The read stops 3 residues short of the end of the CDR3; the missing end is completed from the germline J gene. The CDR3 consists of 16 residues. Trimming cost V 4 bases and J 2 bases; bases outside gene matches: 4. Germline V gene lookup returns CDR1 MNHEY and CDR2 SVGEGT.

With respect to this clone: The read halts 3 residues ahead of the CDR3 end, with the missing end drawn from the germline J gene. The chain uses TRBV29-1 and TRBJ2-7, with D perhaps matching TRBD2 (5 bases). The V end lost 1 base, the J end lost 3 bases, and 10 bases lay between the germline ends. The CDR3 has 13 amino acids. From germline, CDR1 is SQVTM and CDR2 ANQGSEA. Incomplete CDR3 DNA: TGCAGCGTTGAAGTCGGGGTTGGCTACGAG. Translated: CSVEVGVGYE. The whole CDR3 region reads CSVEVGVGYEQYF.

This clone was recorded at least ten times. With the read ending 3 residues before the CDR3 end, the germline J gene is used to fill in that end. This chain joins TRBV5-1 and TRBJ2-7; no definite D call. V lost 4 bases and J lost 2, with 10 bases in between. The CDR3 spans 13 residues. Germline CDR1 SGHRS, CDR2 YFSETQ. The CDR3 reads CASSPRGAYEQYF. The part of the CDR3 DNA that was read is TGCGCCAGCAGCCCGCGCGGCGCCTACGAG.

This clone was picked up many times. The read halts 3 residues ahead of the CDR3 end, with the missing end drawn from the germline J gene. The V and J genes are TRBV3-1 (or the pseudogene TRBV3-2) and TRBJ2-5; D is perhaps TRBD2 (5 bases). The CDR3 length is 16 residues. CDR1 LGHDT and CDR2 YNNKEL come from the germline V gene (reference sequence). V gave up 1 base and J gave up 2 bases, with 14 bases separating them. The CDR3: CASSQVAAARQETQYF. CDR3 DNA (partial): TGTGCCAGCAGCCAAGTGGCAGCGGCCAGGCAAGAGACC.

Concerning this clone itself: The CDR3 is cut off 3 residues early in the read; its end comes from the germline J gene. V and J are TRBV7-2 and TRBJ2-1; 9 bases align to TRBD1. Germline V CDR1 and CDR2: SGHTA, FQGNSA. V lost 5 bases, J lost 5 bases, and 7 bases stayed unmatched. The CDR3 runs 15 residues. The sequenced CDR3 bases are TGTGCCAGCAGCCCTACAGGGGGCGCGGACAATGAG. Translated, it gives CASSPTGGADNE. The CDR3 in its entirety is CASSPTGGADNEQFF.

The sample holds many counts of this clone. The CDR3: CAWRMTGWAFF. CDR3 bases read: TGTGCCTGGAGAATGACAGGATGG. This rearrangement joins TRBV30 to TRBJ1-1, with D possibly matching TRBD1 (6 bases). Sequencing ends 3 residues short of the CDR3 end; the germline J gene provides the rest. CDR3 size: 11 residues. The V gene's germline CDR1 is GTSNPN and CDR2 SVGIG (reference sequence).

This clone was seen at least ten times. CDR3 protein: CASSKAGTGGGNTIYF. CDR3 bases read: TGTGCCAGCAGTAAGGCCGGGACAGGGGGCGGAAACACC. The chain links TRBV28 to TRBJ1-3; 12 positions match TRBD1. The read ends 3 residues early relative to the CDR3; the germline J gene fills the gap. The V gene end was trimmed by 5 bases and the J gene end by 4 bases; junction bases not matched to a gene: 6. Germline V gene lookup returns CDR1 MDHEN and CDR2 SYDVKM. The length of the CDR3 is 16 residues.

In this sample, this clone turned up many times. Read data end 3 residues before the CDR3 end; the end is taken from the germline J gene. The chain recombines TRBV7-8 with TRBJ2-5, with TRBD1 matching 9 bases. Germline V gene lookup returns CDR1 SGHVS and CDR2 FQNEAQ. The CDR3 is 16 amino acids. V lost 4 bases to trimming and J lost 5 bases; unmatched junction nucleotides: 11. Incomplete CDR3 DNA: TGTGCCAGCAGCTCCTTCGGGACAGGGTTTTACGAGACC. This sequence encodes CASSSFGTGFYET. The full CDR3 protein reads CASSSFGTGFYETQYF.

This clone was seen many times. CDR3 bases read: TGTGCCAGCAGACCCTTCCGGGACAGGTCCCCAGATACG. It specifies CASRPFRDRSPDT. From start to end, the CDR3 is CASRPFRDRSPDTQYF. The V and J genes are TRBV28 and TRBJ2-3, with 8 nucleotides matching TRBD1. The read ends 3 residues before the CDR3 terminus; that terminus is restored from the germline J gene. The J segment lost 4 bases and the V segment lost 6 bases, leaving 12 bases of the junction unmatched. The germline V gene encodes CDR1 MDHEN and CDR2 SYDVKM. The CDR3 totals 16 residues.

This clone was counted ten times or more. The observed sequence ends 3 residues before the CDR3 terminus, with the missing tail filled in from the germline J gene. This chain links TRBV6-2 or TRBV6-3 with TRBJ2-7; a possible D gene is TRBD1 (6 bases). Germline V gene lookup returns CDR1 MNHEY and CDR2 SVGEGT. Trimming took 7 bases from V and 0 from J, leaving 13 bases between them. The length of the CDR3 is 14 residues. The CDR3 sequence: CASTYRDNSYEQYF. The covered CDR3 bases are TGTGCCAGCACCTATCGGGACAACTCCTACGAG.

A remark on this clone: From the germline J gene comes the end of the CDR3, since the read stops 3 residues before it. The V call is TRBV11-3, the J call TRBJ2-3; D tentatively reads TRBD1 or TRBD2 (7 bases each). Trimming pared 5 bases from V and 5 bases from J, leaving 17 bases between. The CDR3 is 15 residues long. From germline, CDR1 is SGHNT and CDR2 YENEEA. Here the CDR3 reads CASSEGGGVEDTQYF. The covered CDR3 bases are TGTGCCAGCAGCGAGGGAGGGGGCGTAGAAGATACG.

This clone was counted at least ten times. The missing CDR3 end, 3 residues past where the read stops, is filled in from the germline J gene. The genes are TRBV7-6 and TRBJ2-5, with TRBD1 matching 9 bases. The V gene's germline CDR1 is SGHVS and CDR2 FNYEAQ. This CDR3 spans 15 amino acids. V lost 2 bases and J lost 4; bases outside the gene matches: 5. The covered CDR3 bases are TGTGCCAGCAGCTTAAACCCGGGACAGGGAGAGACC. The encoded protein is CASSLNPGQGET. The CDR3 as a whole reads CASSLNPGQGETQYF.

Details on this clone: Read sequence stops 3 residues before the CDR3 end, and the germline J gene provides the missing end. The rearrangement uses TRBV5-6 and TRBJ2-1; a possible D gene is TRBD2 (6 bases). The V gene's germline CDR1 is SGHDT and CDR2 YYEEEE. The CDR3 extends over 14 amino acids. V lost 1 base and J 3 bases, leaving 8 bases between the germline ends. The CDR3 spells CASSLWDFYNEQFF. CDR3 bases read: TGTGCCAGCAGCTTGTGGGACTTCTACAATGAG. The entire variable domain, with the rest obtained from reference TRBV5-6 and TRBJ2-1, is as follows: DAGVTQSPTHLIKTRGQQVTLRCSPKSGHDTVSWYQQALGQGPQFIFQYYEEEERQRGNFPDRFSGHQFPNYSSELNVNALLLGDSALYLCASSLWDFYNEQFFGPGTRLTVL.

This clone has more than one count but fewer than ten. The observed sequence ends 3 residues before the CDR3 terminus, with the missing tail filled in from the germline J gene. V gene TRBV11-3 combines with J gene TRBJ2-3, with 7 bases identical to TRBD1. There are 14 residues in the CDR3. Germline trimming cut 5 bases from V and 2 bases from J; bases unmatched to any gene: 4. The germline gives CDR1 SGHNT, CDR2 YENEEA. CDR3 loop: CASSRQGDTDTQYF. The sequenced CDR3 bases are TGTGCCAGCAGCCGACAGGGAGACACAGATACG.

This clone has at least ten counts. Coverage ceases 3 residues before the CDR3 finishes, and the germline J gene fills in the end. The rearrangement uses TRBV2 and TRBJ2-2; 10 bases agree with TRBD1. With 6 bases clipped from V and 5 bases from J, the junction kept 9 bases outside the gene matches. Germline V gene sequence: CDR1 SNHLY, CDR2 FYNNEI. The CDR3 length is 16 residues. The CDR3 spells CASRRTRDRGTGELFF. The CDR3 DNA, read in part, is TGTGCCAGCAGACGCACCCGGGACAGGGGTACCGGGGAG.

This clone was counted at least ten times. Coverage ceases 3 residues before the CDR3 finishes, and the germline J gene fills in the end. The rearrangement joins TRBV7-3 to TRBJ2-2, with a weak D call TRBD2 (6 bases). Germline V lookup: CDR1 SGHTA, CDR2 FQGTGA. The CDR3 totals 15 residues. With 2 bases removed from V and 1 base from J, the gap between germline ends came to 8 bases. CDR3 sequence reads: CASSLLRGNTGELFF. Partial CDR3 DNA: TGTGCCAGCAGCTTATTGCGGGGGAACACCGGGGAG.